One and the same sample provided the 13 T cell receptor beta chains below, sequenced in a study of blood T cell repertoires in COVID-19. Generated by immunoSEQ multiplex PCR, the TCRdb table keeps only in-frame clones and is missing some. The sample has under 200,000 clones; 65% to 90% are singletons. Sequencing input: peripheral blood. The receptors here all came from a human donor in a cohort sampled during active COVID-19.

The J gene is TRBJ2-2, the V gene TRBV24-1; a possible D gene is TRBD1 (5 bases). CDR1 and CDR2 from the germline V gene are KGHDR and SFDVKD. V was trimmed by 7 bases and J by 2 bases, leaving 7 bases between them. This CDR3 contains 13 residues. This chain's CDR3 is CATRDTNTGELFF. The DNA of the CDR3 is TGTGCCACCAGGGACACAAACACCGGGGAGCTGTTTTTT.

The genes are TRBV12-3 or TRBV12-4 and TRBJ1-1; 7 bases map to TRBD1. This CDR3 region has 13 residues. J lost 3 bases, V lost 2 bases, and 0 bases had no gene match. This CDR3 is CASSLQGDTEAFF. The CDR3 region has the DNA TGTGCCAGCAGTTTACAGGGGGACACTGAAGCTTTCTTT.

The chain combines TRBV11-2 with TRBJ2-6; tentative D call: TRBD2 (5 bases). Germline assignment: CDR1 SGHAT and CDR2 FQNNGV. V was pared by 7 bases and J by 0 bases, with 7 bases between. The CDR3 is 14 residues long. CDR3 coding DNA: TGTGCCAGCACGGGGTACTCTGGGGCCAACGTCCTGACTTTC. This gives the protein CASTGYSGANVLTF. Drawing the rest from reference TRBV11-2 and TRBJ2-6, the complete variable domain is EAGVAQSPRYKIIEKRQSVAFWCNPISGHATLYWYQQILGQGPKLLIQFQNNGVVDDSQLPKDRFSAERLKGVDSTLKIQPAKLEDSAVYLCASTGYSGANVLTFGAGSRLTVL.

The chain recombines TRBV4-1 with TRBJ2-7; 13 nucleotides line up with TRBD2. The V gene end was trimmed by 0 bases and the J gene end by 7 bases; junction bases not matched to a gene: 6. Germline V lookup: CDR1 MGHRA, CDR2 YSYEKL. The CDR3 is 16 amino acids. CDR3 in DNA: TGCGCCAGCAGCCAAGAGGGGACTAGCGGGACTCGGGAGCAGTACTTC. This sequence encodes CASSQEGTSGTREQYF.

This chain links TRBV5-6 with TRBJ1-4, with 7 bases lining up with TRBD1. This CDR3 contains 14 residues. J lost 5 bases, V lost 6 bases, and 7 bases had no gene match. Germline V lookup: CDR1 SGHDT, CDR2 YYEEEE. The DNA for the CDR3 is TGTGCCAGCACGAGACAGGGACGGAATGAAAAACTGTTTTTT. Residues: CASTRQGRNEKLFF. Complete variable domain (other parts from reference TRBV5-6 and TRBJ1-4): DAGVTQSPTHLIKTRGQQVTLRCSPKSGHDTVSWYQQALGQGPQFIFQYYEEEERQRGNFPDRFSGHQFPNYSSELNVNALLLGDSALYLCASTRQGRNEKLFFGSGTQLSVL.

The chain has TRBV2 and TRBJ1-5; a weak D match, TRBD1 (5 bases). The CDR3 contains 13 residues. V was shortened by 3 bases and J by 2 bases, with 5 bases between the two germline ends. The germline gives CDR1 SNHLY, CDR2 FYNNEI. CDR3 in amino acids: CASSETGNQPQHF. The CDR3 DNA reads TGTGCCAGCAGTGAGACAGGCAATCAGCCCCAGCATTTT.

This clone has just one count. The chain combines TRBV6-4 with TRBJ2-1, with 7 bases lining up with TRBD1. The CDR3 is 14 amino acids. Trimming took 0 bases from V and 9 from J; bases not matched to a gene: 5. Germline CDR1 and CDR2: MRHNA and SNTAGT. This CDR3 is CASSDSSRGREQFF. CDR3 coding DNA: TGTGCCAGCAGTGACTCGAGTAGGGGGCGTGAGCAGTTCTTC.

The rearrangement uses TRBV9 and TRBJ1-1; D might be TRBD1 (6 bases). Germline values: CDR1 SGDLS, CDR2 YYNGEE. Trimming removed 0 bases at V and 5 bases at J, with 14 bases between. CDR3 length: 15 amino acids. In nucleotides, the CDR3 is TGTGCCAGCAGCGTAGCTAGCGGGGGCGGGACTGAAGCTTTCTTT. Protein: CASSVASGGGTEAFF.

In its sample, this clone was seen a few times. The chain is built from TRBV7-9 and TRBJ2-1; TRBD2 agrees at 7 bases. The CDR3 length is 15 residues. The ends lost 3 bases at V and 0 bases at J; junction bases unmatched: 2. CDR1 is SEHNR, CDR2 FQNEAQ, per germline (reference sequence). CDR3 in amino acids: CASSFGGSSYNEQFF. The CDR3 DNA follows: TGTGCCAGCAGCTTCGGCGGGAGCTCCTACAATGAGCAGTTCTTC.

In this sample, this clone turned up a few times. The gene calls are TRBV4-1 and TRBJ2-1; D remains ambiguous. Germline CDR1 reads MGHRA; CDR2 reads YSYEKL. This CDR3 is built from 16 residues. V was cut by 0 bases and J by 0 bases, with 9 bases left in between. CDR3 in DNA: TGCGCCAGCAGCCAAGATAAATCGAGCTCCTACAATGAGCAGTTCTTC. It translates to CASSQDKSSSYNEQFF.

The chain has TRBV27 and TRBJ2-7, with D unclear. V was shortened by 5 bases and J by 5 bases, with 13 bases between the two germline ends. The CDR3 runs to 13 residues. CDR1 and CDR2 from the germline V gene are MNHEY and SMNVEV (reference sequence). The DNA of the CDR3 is TGTGCCAGCAGTCCGCGCCGAATGAACGAGCAGTACTTC. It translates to CASSPRRMNEQYF.

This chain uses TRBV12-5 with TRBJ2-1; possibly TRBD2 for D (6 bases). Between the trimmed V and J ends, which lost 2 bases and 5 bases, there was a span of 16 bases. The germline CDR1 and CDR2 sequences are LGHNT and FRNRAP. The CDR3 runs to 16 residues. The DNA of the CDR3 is TGTGCTAGTGGTTTGACAATAGGAGGGGCGGACAATGAGCAGTTCTTC. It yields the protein CASGLTIGGADNEQFF.

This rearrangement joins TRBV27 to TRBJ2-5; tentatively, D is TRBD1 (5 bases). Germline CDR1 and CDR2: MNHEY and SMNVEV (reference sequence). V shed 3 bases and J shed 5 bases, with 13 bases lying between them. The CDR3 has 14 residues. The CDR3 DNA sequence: TGTGCCAGCAGTTTCGCAGGGTTGGAGGAGACCCAGTACTTC. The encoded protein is CASSFAGLEETQYF.